This T cell receptor (beta chain) was observed in a study of T-cell memory formation after mild COVID-19. In the study overall: In these data, TCR clusters were largely donor specific.

The CDR3 is made up of 14 amino acids. The V gene lost 7 bases and the J gene lost 7 bases, with 19 bases spanning the gap. Looked up from germline, CDR1 is MNHNY and CDR2 is SVGAGI (reference sequence). Study-level results: Second-wave clones peaking on day 37 lacked confirmed SARS-CoV-2 specificity.

With respect to this clonotype: Its antigen is not known.

5'RACE with constant-segment primers yielded barcoded, UMI-tagged TCR alpha and TCR beta cDNA libraries. TCRdb independently ran MiXCR on the 5' RACE reads; one entry per CDR3 protein. This sample has about 410,000 distinct CDR3 sequences, with 20% to 30% found just once. The sequenced sample was PBMCs or a T cell subset sorted from them (not recorded which). The chain joins TRBV6-6 to TRBJ1-2; D may be TRBD1 (6 bases). The TCR sequence derives from an adult woman who had mild COVID-19 (a few samples of this study predate the infection). Cell type and time point are not known. The chain's CDR3 is CASTPGGAELGYTF. The DNA for the CDR3 is TGTGCCAGCACCCCTGGGGGCGCGGAGCTTGGCTACACCTTC.